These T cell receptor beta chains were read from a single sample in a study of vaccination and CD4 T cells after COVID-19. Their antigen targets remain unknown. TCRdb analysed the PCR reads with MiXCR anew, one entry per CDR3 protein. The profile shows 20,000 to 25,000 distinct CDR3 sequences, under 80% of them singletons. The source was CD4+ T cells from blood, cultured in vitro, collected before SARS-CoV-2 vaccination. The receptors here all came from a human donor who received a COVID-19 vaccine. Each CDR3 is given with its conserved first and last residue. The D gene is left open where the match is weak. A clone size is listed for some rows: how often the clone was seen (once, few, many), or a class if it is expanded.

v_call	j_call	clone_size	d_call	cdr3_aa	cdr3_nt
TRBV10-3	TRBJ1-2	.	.	CAIRPGTVDGYTF	TGTGCCATCAGACCCGGGACGGTGGACGGCTACACCTTC
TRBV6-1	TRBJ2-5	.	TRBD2	CASSEAGSGGAGVSPTKETQYF	TGTGCCAGCAGTGAAGCAGGTAGCGGGGGCGCCGGGGTCAGCCCAACTAAAGAGACCCAGTACTTC
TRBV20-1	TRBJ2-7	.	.	CSARNQYEQYF	TGCAGTGCTAGAAACCAGTACGAGCAGTACTTC
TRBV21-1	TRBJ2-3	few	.	CASSRGGSSTDTQYF	TGTGCCAGCAGCAGGGGGGGTTCTAGCACAGATACGCAGTATTTT
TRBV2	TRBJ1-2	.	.	CASNTGLGGYTF	TGTGCCAGCAATACAGGCCTTGGTGGCTACACCTTC
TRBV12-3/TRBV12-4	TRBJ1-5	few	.	CASRSYSNQPQHF	TGTGCCAGCAGGAGTTATAGCAATCAGCCCCAGCATTTT
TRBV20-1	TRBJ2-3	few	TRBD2	CSARTSGGGITDTQYF	TGCAGTGCTAGGACTAGCGGGGGGGGCATCACAGATACGCAGTATTTT
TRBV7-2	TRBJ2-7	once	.	CASSLGPLRYEQYF	TGTGCCAGCAGCTTAGGGCCCCTAAGATACGAGCAGTACTTC
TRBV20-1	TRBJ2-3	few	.	CSAEEGSTDTQYF	TGCAGTGCAGAGGAGGGTAGTACAGATACGCAGTATTTT
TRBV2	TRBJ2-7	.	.	CASSEAGGYYEQYF	TGTGCCAGCAGTGAAGCCGGGGGATACTACGAGCAGTACTTC
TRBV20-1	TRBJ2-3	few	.	CSARDNRAGGTDTQYF	TGCAGTGCTAGAGATAACCGGGCCGGGGGCACAGATACGCAGTATTTT
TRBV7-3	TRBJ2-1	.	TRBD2	CASSLSRAGVGQFF	TGTGCCAGCAGCCTCTCTAGAGCGGGGGTTGGGCAGTTCTTC
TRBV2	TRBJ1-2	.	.	CASAQGHYGYTF	TGTGCCAGCGCCCAGGGGCACTATGGCTACACCTTC
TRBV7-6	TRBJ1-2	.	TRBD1	CASSLGQGYGYTF	TGTGCCAGCAGCCTCGGACAGGGGTATGGCTACACCTTC
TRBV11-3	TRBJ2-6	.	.	CASSLDRLGAGANVLTF	TGTGCCAGCAGCTTAGATCGTCTAGGCGCTGGGGCCAACGTCCTGACTTTC
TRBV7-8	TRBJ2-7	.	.	CASSLRTANSYEQYF	TGTGCCAGCAGCCTTCGGACAGCCAACTCCTACGAGCAGTACTTC
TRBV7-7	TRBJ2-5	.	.	CASSLGGDETQYF	TGTGCCAGCAGCTTAGGGGGGGATGAGACCCAGTACTTC